These T cell receptor beta chains were read from a single sample in a study of graft-versus-host responses after intestinal transplantation. Which antigens these TCRs recognize remains unknown. The assay was immunoSEQ multiplex PCR, and TCRdb's table has in-frame clones only and misses some. This sample yields about 93,000 clones, of which about 93% are seen a single time; 0.45% to 0.6% belongs to the top ten. The source was unstimulated CD8+ T cells sorted from spleen or lymph node cells, collected before intestinal transplant. Every receptor here comes from a human donor who received an intestinal transplant. Each CDR3 is given with its conserved first and last residue. D genes are given only for firm matches. Only part of the rows carry a size: once, few, many, or a class if the clone is expanded.

NA | NA | TRBJ1-2 | TRBV9 | CASSVGDTSLHYGYTF | TGTGCCAGCAGCGTAGGGGACACCAGCCTTCACTATGGCTACACCTTC
once | NA | TRBJ2-1 | TRBV7-9 | CASSPMRGLDEQFF | TGTGCCAGCAGCCCAATGCGGGGGCTCGATGAGCAGTTCTTC
NA | TRBD2 | TRBJ2-2 | TRBV9 | CASSDPIAGGPGGELFF | TGTGCCAGCAGCGACCCCATAGCGGGAGGGCCGGGCGGGGAGCTGTTTTTT
NA | NA | TRBJ2-3 | TRBV19 | CASSMEGRDTQYF | TGTGCCAGTAGTATGGAGGGAAGAGATACGCAGTATTTT
NA | NA | TRBJ2-3 | TRBV14 | CASSPGAGSQYF | TGTGCCAGCAGCCCCGGCGCGGGATCGCAGTATTTT
NA | TRBD1 | TRBJ1-6 | TRBV9 | CASSLGQGWGDSPLHF | TGTGCCAGCAGCCTCGGACAGGGCTGGGGCGATTCACCCCTCCACTTT
NA | NA | TRBJ1-1 | TRBV10-2 | CASRSTGMNTEAFF | TGCGCCAGCAGATCGACAGGTATGAACACTGAAGCTTTCTTT
NA | TRBD1 | TRBJ2-4 | TRBV4-1 | CASSQGRTGGPLAKNIQYF | TGCGCCAGCAGCCAAGGTAGGACAGGGGGCCCCTTAGCCAAAAACATTCAGTACTTC
NA | TRBD2 | TRBJ2-5 | TRBV13 | CASSLAGGQQETQYF | TGTGCCAGCAGCTTAGCGGGGGGGCAGCAAGAGACCCAGTACTTC
NA | TRBD1 | TRBJ2-1 | TRBV27 | CASSSGQGAYIDNEQFF | TGTGCCAGCAGTTCGGGACAGGGGGCGTATATAGACAATGAGCAGTTCTTC
NA | NA | TRBJ2-5 | TRBV9 | CASSSGQQETQYF | TGTGCCAGCAGCTCCGGACAGCAAGAGACCCAGTACTTC
NA | NA | TRBJ2-7 | TRBV13 | CASSLEGGGIYEQYF | TGTGCCAGCAGCTTAGAGGGCGGAGGAATCTACGAGCAGTACTTC
NA | NA | TRBJ1-1 | TRBV18 | CASSPGGVTEAFF | TGTGCCAGCTCACCTGGGGGGGTCACTGAAGCTTTCTTT
once | NA | TRBJ2-2 | TRBV29-1 | CSVLCHMNTGELFF | TGCAGCGTTCTCTGCCACATGAACACCGGGGAGCTGTTTTTT
NA | NA | TRBJ1-5 | TRBV12-5 | CASGLVTGTTNQPQHF | TGTGCTAGTGGTTTGGTCACCGGGACAACTAATCAGCCCCAGCATTTT
NA | NA | TRBJ1-1 | TRBV27 | CASSFLGQLNTEAFF | TGTGCCAGCAGTTTCCTGGGACAACTGAACACTGAAGCTTTCTTT
few | TRBD2 | TRBJ2-1 | TRBV2 | CASSDPGGPDEQFF | TGTGCCAGCAGTGACCCGGGAGGGCCCGATGAGCAGTTCTTC
NA | NA | TRBJ2-1 | TRBV27 | CASSLGIGGYNEQFF | TGTGCCAGCAGTTTAGGGATAGGGGGCTACAATGAGCAGTTCTTC
once | NA | TRBJ2-2 | TRBV19 | CASSIATGELFF | TGTGCCAGTAGTATAGCTACCGGGGAGCTGTTTTTT
NA | NA | TRBJ2-7 | TRBV2 | CARGSGTYSYEQYF | TGTGCCAGAGGAAGCGGGACATATAGTTACGAGCAGTACTTC
NA | TRBD1 | TRBJ1-2 | TRBV7-9 | CASSPPGQTYGYTF | TGTGCCAGCAGCCCCCCGGGACAGACCTATGGCTACACCTTC
NA | TRBD2 | TRBJ2-7 | TRBV6-5 | CASSYSPSGSYEQYF | TGTGCCAGCAGTTACTCGCCTAGCGGGAGCTACGAGCAGTACTTC
NA | NA | TRBJ1-2 | TRBV5-4 | CASSQENDYGYTF | TGTGCCAGCAGCCAAGAGAATGACTATGGCTACACCTTC
NA | NA | TRBJ1-3 | TRBV11-2 | CASSGATAGNTIYF | TGTGCCAGCAGCGGCGCAACAGCTGGAAACACCATATATTTT
NA | TRBD1 | TRBJ1-6 | TRBV27 | CATKSGGFTYNSPLHF | TGTGCCACCAAGTCAGGGGGATTCACCTATAATTCACCCCTCCACTTT
once | NA | TRBJ1-5 | TRBV19 | CASSMGGQGNQPQHF | TGTGCCAGTAGTATGGGGGGGCAAGGGAATCAGCCCCAGCATTTT
NA | TRBD1 | TRBJ1-1 | TRBV4-3 | CASSPYRTGSKTEAFF | TGCGCCAGCAGCCCCTATCGGACAGGGTCGAAGACTGAAGCTTTCTTT
NA | TRBD1 | TRBJ2-1 | TRBV7-3 | CASSSGQGEHNEQFF | TGTGCCAGCAGCTCCGGACAGGGGGAACACAATGAGCAGTTCTTC
once | TRBD1 | TRBJ1-5 | TRBV9 | CASSVGTGVNQPQHF | TGTGCCAGCAGCGTTGGGACAGGGGTCAATCAGCCCCAGCATTTT
NA | NA | TRBJ2-1 | TRBV7-2 | CASSLVPGLSNEQFF | TGTGCCAGCAGCTTAGTCCCGGGACTCAGCAATGAGCAGTTCTTC
NA | NA | TRBJ1-1 | TRBV19 | CASKVRDLEAFF | TGTGCCAGTAAGGTCAGGGATCTCGAAGCTTTCTTT
NA | TRBD1 | TRBJ2-5 | TRBV9 | CASSGSGTGVETQYF | TGTGCCAGCAGTGGGTCCGGGACAGGGGTAGAGACCCAGTACTTC
NA | NA | TRBJ2-2 | TRBV7-9 | CASSPNTGELFF | TGTGCCAGCAGCCCCAATACCGGGGAGCTGTTTTTT
NA | NA | TRBJ2-3 | TRBV6-1 | CASSEVSTGFSIYRGDTQYF | TGTGCCAGCAGTGAAGTCTCTACAGGGTTTTCCATTTATAGGGGAGATACGCAGTATTTT
once | NA | TRBJ1-1 | TRBV4-3 | CASSQDGTRNTEAFF | TGCGCCAGCAGCCAAGATGGGACAAGGAACACTGAAGCTTTCTTT
NA | TRBD2 | TRBJ2-2 | TRBV7-8 | CASSSLAGGGTGELFF | TGTGCCAGCAGCTCCTTAGCGGGAGGGGGTACCGGGGAGCTGTTTTTT
NA | NA | TRBJ2-1 | TRBV21-1 | CASSTPRGTGILEQFF | TGTGCCAGCAGCACTCCGCGGGGGACAGGAATTTTGGAGCAGTTCTTC
NA | TRBD2 | TRBJ2-3 | TRBV28 | CASGLAGAPDTQYF | TGTGCCAGCGGGCTAGCGGGAGCCCCAGATACGCAGTATTTT
NA | NA | TRBJ2-1 | TRBV29-1 | CSVTGPLSNEQFF | TGCAGCGTCACAGGGCCCCTTAGCAATGAGCAGTTCTTC
once | NA | TRBJ2-7 | TRBV19 | CASSPDSAGIYEQYF | TGTGCCAGTAGTCCCGACTCTGCGGGGATATACGAGCAGTACTTC
once | TRBD1 | TRBJ1-2 | TRBV27 | CASSFGTGPIYGYTF | TGTGCCAGCAGTTTCGGGACAGGGCCCATCTATGGCTACACCTTC
NA | NA | TRBJ2-1 | TRBV27 | CASSWAGLNEQFF | TGTGCCAGCAGTTGGGCGGGTCTGAATGAGCAGTTCTTC
NA | NA | TRBJ2-7 | TRBV19 | CASSISSPYEQYF | TGTGCCAGTAGTATTTCCTCCCCCTACGAGCAGTACTTC
NA | TRBD1 | TRBJ1-1 | TRBV5-1 | CASSFARDRANTEAFF | TGCGCCAGCAGCTTTGCCCGGGACAGGGCGAACACTGAAGCTTTCTTT
NA | TRBD2 | TRBJ2-3 | TRBV28 | CASSPRLAGADTQYF | TGTGCCAGCAGTCCTCGACTAGCGGGAGCGGATACGCAGTATTTT
NA | TRBD1 | TRBJ2-7 | TRBV13 | CASSFGTETYEQYF | TGTGCCAGCAGCTTCGGGACAGAGACCTACGAGCAGTACTTC
NA | TRBD1 | TRBJ1-2 | TRBV13 | CASSYGTGIYGYTF | TGTGCCAGCAGCTATGGGACAGGCATCTATGGCTACACCTTC
NA | NA | TRBJ1-1 | TRBV7-8 | CASSLVRGVNTEAFF | TGTGCCAGCAGCTTAGTTCGGGGGGTGAACACTGAAGCTTTCTTT